These 13 T cell receptor beta chains share one sample of origin, sequenced in a study of beta chain features in type 1 diabetes. Sequenced material consisted of expressed TCRB transcripts (all of the isolated RNA was reverse transcribed). The repertoire was sequenced with immunoSEQ multiplex PCR; TCRdb's copy has only in-frame clones and lacks some. The data show almost 350,000 clones, with roughly 8% seen just once and under 0.5% held by the top ten. The sample was central memory CD4+ T cells from blood. These receptor sequences come from a woman aged 18 to 35 in good health.

This clone was counted between two and nine times. This chain uses TRBV4-2 with TRBJ1-5, with D uncertain. CDR3 length: 15 amino acids. Germline-derived CDR1 and CDR2 are LGHNA and YNFKEQ. V lost 0 bases, J lost 3 bases, and 9 bases lay in between. CDR3 DNA sequence: TGTGCCAGCAGCCAAGACAGGATGGCCAATCAGCCCCAGCATTTT. Its protein product is CASSQDRMANQPQHF.

The chain is built from TRBV10-3 and TRBJ2-5, with 8 bases lining up with TRBD1. CDR1 and CDR2 from the germline V gene are ENHRY and SYGVKD. CDR3 size: 15 residues. J gave up 5 bases and V 3 bases, and 8 bases lay outside the gene matches. CDR3: CAISDGQGARETQYF. CDR3 in DNA: TGTGCCATCAGTGACGGCCAGGGGGCGAGGGAGACCCAGTACTTC.

V and J are TRBV28 and TRBJ2-4; 12 nucleotides agree with TRBD2. V gave up 3 bases and J gave up 0 bases; unmatched junction bases: 9. Germline assignment: CDR1 MDHEN and CDR2 SYDVKM. The CDR3 loop spans 19 amino acids. CDR3 nucleotide sequence: TGTGCCAGCAGTTTTGGACTAGCGGGAAGGCCCGCAGCCAAAAACATTCAGTACTTC. Its translation: CASSFGLAGRPAAKNIQYF.

The chain employs TRBV28 and TRBJ2-1; the match to TRBD1 covers 7 bases. CDR3 length: 15 residues. CDR1 and CDR2 from the germline V gene are MDHEN and SYDVKM. The J segment lost 12 bases and the V segment lost 5 bases, leaving 16 bases of the junction unmatched. DNA of the CDR3: TGTGCCAGCAGTCCTGCTGTTGACAGGGCAGGGGCGCAGTTCTTC. This codes for CASSPAVDRAGAQFF.

V gene TRBV2 combines with J gene TRBJ2-3, with D perhaps assigned TRBD1 or TRBD2 (5 bases each). CDR1 and CDR2 from the germline V gene are SNHLY and FYNNEI. Between the trimmed V and J ends, which lost 3 bases and 8 bases, there was a span of 12 bases. This CDR3 has 13 amino acids. DNA of the CDR3: TGTGCCAGCAGTGACGAGGGGTCTGGTACGCAGTATTTT. Amino acids: CASSDEGSGTQYF.

This clone turned up a few times. The chain uses TRBV7-3 and TRBJ2-5; TRBD1 agrees at 7 bases. V trimming: 4 bases; J trimming: 3 bases; junction bases outside the gene matches: 2. The CDR3 has 13 amino acids. The germline gives CDR1 SGHTA, CDR2 FQGTGA. DNA for the CDR3: TGTGCCAGCAGCTCAGGACAGGAAGAGACCCAGTACTTC. It codes for CASSSGQEETQYF.

This chain connects TRBV7-9 to TRBJ2-1; 8 bases align to TRBD2. The CDR3 spans 15 residues. V dropped 5 bases and J dropped 3; count of bases not matched to a gene: 6. Germline V gene data show CDR1 as SEHNR and CDR2 as FQNEAQ (reference sequence). CDR3 in amino acids: CASSQSAGGYNEQFF. The CDR3 nucleotides are TGTGCCAGCAGCCAGTCGGCGGGGGGCTACAATGAGCAGTTCTTC.

This clone appeared a few times. The chain joins TRBV15 to TRBJ2-1; no clear D gene. Per the germline V gene, CDR1 is LNHNV and CDR2 is YYDKDF (reference sequence). The CDR3 is made up of 15 amino acids. The V and J ends lost 0 bases and 0 bases respectively, with 6 bases between them. The CDR3 nucleotides are TGTGCCACCAGCAGAGATCGGAGCTCCTACAATGAGCAGTTCTTC. Amino acids: CATSRDRSSYNEQFF.

The V gene is TRBV7-8, the J gene TRBJ2-7, with a possible D match to TRBD2 (6 bases). Per the germline V gene, CDR1 is SGHVS and CDR2 is FQNEAQ. The V and J ends lost 2 bases and 3 bases respectively, with 14 bases between them. The CDR3 extends over 15 amino acids. CDR3: CASSLMGIGGYEQYF. Here the CDR3 DNA reads TGTGCCAGCAGCTTAATGGGGATCGGGGGCTACGAGCAGTACTTC. Complete variable domain (other parts from reference TRBV7-8 and TRBJ2-7): GAGVSQSPRYKVAKRGQDVALRCDPISGHVSLFWYQQALGQGPEFLTYFQNEAQLDKSGLPSDRFFAERPEGSVSTLKIQRTQQEDSAVYLCASSLMGIGGYEQYFGPGTRLTVT.

V usage is TRBV14 and J usage is TRBJ2-3; D gene uncertain. Per germline, CDR1 SGHDN and CDR2 FVKESK. The CDR3 has 13 amino acids. Trimming left V 4 bases short and J 8 bases short, with 13 bases between. The CDR3 protein is CASSPQSTPTQYF. DNA for the CDR3: TGTGCCAGCAGCCCCCAGAGTACCCCTACGCAGTATTTT.

This clone was seen a few times. The chain uses TRBV28 and TRBJ2-5; the D gene is possibly TRBD2 (6 bases). CDR3 length equals 14 residues. Germline V gene lookup returns CDR1 MDHEN and CDR2 SYDVKM. V was shortened by 5 bases and J by 5 bases, with 15 bases between the two germline ends. CDR3 DNA sequence: TGTGCCAGCAGTCCCCGACTAGTGGGGGAGACCCAGTACTTC. Protein sequence: CASSPRLVGETQYF.

This clone was detected a few times. A much larger clone lies one base from this, so it may be a read error. This chain joins TRBV7-3 and TRBJ2-3, with TRBD2 identical over 16 bases. This CDR3 spans 15 amino acids. Trimming at V came to 5 bases and at J to 6 bases, leaving 2 bases not matched to a gene. The germline V gene has CDR1 SGHTA and CDR2 FQGTGA. The CDR3 reads CASSPGLAGGDTQYF. CDR3 DNA: TGTGCCAGCAGCCCGGGACTAGCGGGAGGGGATACGCAGTATTTT.

This clone has more than one count but fewer than ten. V usage is TRBV6-1 and J usage is TRBJ2-7; TRBD1 agrees at 8 bases. V shed 6 bases and J 4 bases; nucleotides not matched to a gene: 8. This CDR3 is built from 14 residues. CDR1 and CDR2 from the germline V gene are MNHNS and SASEGT. DNA for the CDR3: TGTGCCAGCAGCCACGACAGGGGAACTTACGAGCAGTACTTC. It specifies CASSHDRGTYEQYF.